Listed below are T cell receptor beta chains from one sample, sequenced in a study of cytomegalovirus exposure and HLA in healthy donors. Generated by immunoSEQ multiplex PCR, the TCRdb table keeps only in-frame clones and is missing some. The repertoire includes 120,000 or so clones, approximately 66% of them detected once, and approximately 8.5% sits in the top ten. Material: PBMCs. Receptor source: a woman aged 40 to 50 in good health and CMV-seropositive. The conserved cysteine and the conserved F or W are not part of the CDR3 here.

V,J,CDR3
TRBV18,TRBJ2-3,ASSPPRTGTTDTQY
TRBV18,TRBJ1-5,ASSPKPPGQGSGQPQH
TRBV10-1,TRBJ1-5,ANSASNQPQH
TRBV25-1,TRBJ1-6,ASSVQGLEPNSPLH
TRBV18,TRBJ2-1,ASSPMGTGHNEQF
TRBV13,TRBJ2-3,ASSLPRVKDTQY
TRBV6-1,TRBJ1-5,ASSVSGTGTLNQPQH
TRBV29-1,TRBJ2-7,SVASEAYEQY
TRBV29-1,TRBJ1-2,SVEDPGSLYGYT
TRBV5-5,TRBJ2-7,ASSLRDRDSYEQY
TRBV29-1,TRBJ2-6,SVEDEAGANVLT
TRBV30,TRBJ1-4,AWSGSGGAGKLF
TRBV28,TRBJ2-7,ASSWDSSYEQY
TRBV10-3,TRBJ2-7,AITVGLDPYEQY
TRBV15,TRBJ2-3,ATSRTLAGGADTQY
TRBV28,TRBJ2-3,ASSAPGTGADTQY
TRBV9,TRBJ2-7,ASSVQDSAFEQY
TRBV19,-,ASSPGGIYEQY
TRBV6-6,TRBJ1-6,ASSRAGGSSPLH
TRBV6-1,TRBJ2-7,ATSRLDFYEQY
TRBV6-1,TRBJ1-2,ASRMTGDVYGYT
TRBV30,TRBJ2-5,AWSVGREETQY
TRBV27,TRBJ2-1,ASSFAGESTNEQF
TRBV5-4,TRBJ2-1,ASSLGISGPYNEQF
TRBV30,TRBJ2-2,AWSLNTGELF
TRBV5-1,TRBJ1-5,ASKLGQGNQPQH
TRBV13,TRBJ2-1,ASSLGGGPYNEQF
TRBV27,TRBJ2-2,ASSSQGGWTGELF
TRBV12-5,TRBJ1-5,ASAPDREYQPQH
TRBV28,TRBJ1-2,ASSSQGAVDYGYT
TRBV5-1,TRBJ2-3,ASSAADRINTDTQY
TRBV19,TRBJ2-3,ASSIDRGQGADTQY
TRBV10-3,TRBJ1-2,AISESGEGLDGYT
TRBV5-6,TRBJ1-2,ASSSDRANYGYT
TRBV6-4,TRBJ1-2,ASSEEEGTGNYGYT
TRBV11-2,TRBJ2-1,ASSLGQRYNEQF
TRBV2,TRBJ1-2,ASSAGTGGGNYGYT
TRBV27,TRBJ2-3,ASSSVTDTQY
TRBV30,TRBJ1-1,AWIKGAAPWAEAF
TRBV28,TRBJ2-7,ASSLSRDIYEQY
TRBV6-1,TRBJ1-3,ASGTASGNTIY
TRBV7-9,TRBJ2-7,ASSLVSGPSSYEQY
TRBV6-6,TRBJ1-1,SHRGDRTEAF
TRBV27,TRBJ1-5,ASRSTGGQGQPQH
TRBV6-4,TRBJ1-2,ASSERGEYGYT
TRBV19,TRBJ1-3,ASSGGPGPGNTIY
TRBV5-1,TRBJ2-1,ASSFGVYNEQF
TRBV10-3,TRBJ2-3,AISDGAGGNTDTQY
TRBV19,TRBJ1-1,ASSTPKQVNTEAF
TRBV19,TRBJ1-5,ASSIGFGSISHQPQH
TRBV19,TRBJ2-1,ASGTGISYNEQF
TRBV30,TRBJ2-7,AWSFSGGTYEQY
TRBV12-5,TRBJ2-5,ASGSGLAGGETQY
TRBV6-4,TRBJ2-1,ASSDSAGGGLNEQF
TRBV5-1,TRBJ2-2,ASSRDRKTGELF
TRBV2,TRBJ1-2,ASTEERAYGYT
TRBV2,TRBJ2-5,ASSEAGPAKETQY
TRBV5-1,TRBJ1-2,ASSREGQGHYGYT
TRBV5-1,TRBJ2-6,ASRTGAVGAGANVLT